This T cell receptor beta chain was sequenced in a study of CD4 T cells in relation to SARS-CoV-2 and coronaviruses. For the study at large: Controls used an HIV-1 Nef peptide pool or no peptide. Crossreactive spike epitopes shared across donors were mapped to their HLA restriction.

In regard to this clone: Its antigen remains unknown.

Before the COVID-19 pandemic, during about 2011-2018, CD4+ T cells were taken from unexposed donors. Isolation of CD4+ T cells took place after nine to ten days in culture. Half the medium was replaced with IL-2 medium on days 3 and 7. This table comes from immunoSEQ multiplex PCR, and its TCRdb copy is limited to in-frame clones, with some not included. The top ten hold 20% to 25% of the sample, which has around 26,000 clones, less than 80% seen once. Germline V lookup: CDR1 SGHTS, CDR2 YDEGEE. The CDR3 extends over 17 amino acids. Trimming shortened V by 2 bases and J by 0 bases, and 16 bases separated the two germline ends.

V is TRBV5-8 and J is TRBJ2-3, with D possibly matching TRBD2 (6 bases). The sequencing input was CD4+ T cells from PBMCs, cultured in vitro. The clonotype originates from a human donor in good health. The CDR3, as DNA: TGTGCCAGCAGCTTCAGGCGGGGCCGTATCAGCACAGATACGCAGTATTTT. It codes for CASSFRRGRISTDTQYF.